The present TCR beta chain was sequenced within a study of control samples from healthy donors and cancer patients. Clones were read by immunoSEQ multiplex PCR, and TCRdb kept only the in-frame ones, dropping some. The sample holds about 84,000 clones, 75% to 85% seen once. V lost 0 bases, J lost 8 bases, and 9 bases lay in between. CDR1 is KGHDR and CDR2 is SFDVKD in the germline V gene. CDR3 length equals 13 residues. The sequencing sample was made of PBMCs. This clonotype was obtained from a man aged 55 to 70 with head and neck cancer. The chain uses TRBV24-1 and TRBJ1-1; weak D call: TRBD1 (6 bases). The CDR3 DNA reads TGTGCCACCAGTGATTTGCAGAGGGGGGAAGCTTTCTTT. It encodes CATSDLQRGEAFF.